The T cell receptor beta chain under discussion was sequenced for a study of shared clonotypes between healthy human individuals. A remark on this clone: What it binds is not known.

The protocol was immunoSEQ multiplex PCR, while the TCRdb copy is restricted to in-frame clones and leaves out a portion. The sample lists some 530,000 clones, 60% to 80% occurring once. The study's findings and limits: Clonotype sharing among donors, it was expected, would be affected by sequencing depth.

CDR3 size: 14 residues. Between the trimmed V and J ends, which lost 7 bases and 7 bases, there was a span of 19 bases. The germline V gene has CDR1 SQVTM and CDR2 ANQGSEA. The V call is TRBV29-1, the J call TRBJ2-2; perhaps D is TRBD1 or TRBD2 (6 bases each). Sequences were obtained from PBMCs. The clonotype was recovered from a woman in her thirties or forties in good health. Some clones in this sample may be carry-over from other donors' samples. The CDR3: CSAMGASAGGELFF. DNA for the CDR3: TGCAGCGCAATGGGGGCTAGCGCGGGCGGGGAGCTGTTTTTT.